This TCR beta chain is from a study of blood T cells in healthy people across ages. Primed by a sample-barcoded 5' primer and a J-beta primer mix, a second PCR proceeded for 7 to 11 cycles. TCRdb reanalysed the 5' RACE reads using MiXCR and keeps one entry per CDR3 protein. The table includes some 1.8 million distinct CDR3 sequences, about 39% detected once. Germline V CDR1 and CDR2: MNHEY, SVGAGI. This CDR3 region has 12 residues. After removal of 8 bases from V and 5 bases from J, the junction contained 5 bases not matched to a gene. The chain joins TRBV6-5 to TRBJ2-5; 7 bases agree with TRBD2. The sample comprised blood. This clonotype was sampled from a human donor in good health. CDR3 DNA: TGTGCCAGCGGGCGGGGGTCTGAGACCCAGTACTTC. It codes for CASGRGSETQYF.